This T cell receptor (beta chain) emerged from a study of T-cell memory formation after mild COVID-19. Points from the study as a whole: CD4+ contracting clones were found mainly in CM and EM, and CD8+ ones in EMRA.

This clonotype occurred a few times. The antigen remains undetermined. TCRdb re-called the 5' RACE reads through MiXCR, storing one row per CDR3 protein. The sample includes under 600,000 distinct CDR3 sequences, about a fifth of them seen just once. This TCR was recovered from an adult woman who had mild COVID-19 (a few samples of this study predate the infection). Cell type and time point are not known. The sample consisted of PBMCs or a T cell subset sorted from them (not recorded which).

CDR3 DNA sequence: TGTGCCAGCAGTTCAAGACGGATCTATGGCTACACCTTC. This gives the protein CASSSRRIYGYTF. The chain couples TRBV5-6 to TRBJ1-2; unclear D gene. The CDR3 has 13 amino acids. Trimming took off 5 bases at V and 4 bases at J, with 12 bases between the two ends. CDR1 and CDR2 (germline): SGHDT, YYEEEE.